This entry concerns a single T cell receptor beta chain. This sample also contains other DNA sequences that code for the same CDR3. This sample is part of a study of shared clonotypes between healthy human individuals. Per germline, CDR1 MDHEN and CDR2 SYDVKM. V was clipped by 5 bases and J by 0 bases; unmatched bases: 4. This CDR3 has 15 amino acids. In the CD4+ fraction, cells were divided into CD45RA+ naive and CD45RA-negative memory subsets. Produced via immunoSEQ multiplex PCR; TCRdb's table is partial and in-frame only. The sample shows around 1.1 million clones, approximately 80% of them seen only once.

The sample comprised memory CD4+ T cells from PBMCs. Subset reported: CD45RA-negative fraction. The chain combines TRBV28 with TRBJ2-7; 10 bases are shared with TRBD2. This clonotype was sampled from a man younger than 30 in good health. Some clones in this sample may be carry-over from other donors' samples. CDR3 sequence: CASSPRTSGSYEQYF. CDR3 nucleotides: TGTGCCAGCAGTCCCAGGACTAGCGGCTCCTACGAGCAGTACTTC.